These T cell receptor beta chains were read from a single sample in a study. From the 5' RACE reads, TCRdb called clonotypes with MiXCR, one entry per CDR3 protein. Here the sample spans approximately 40,000 distinct CDR3 sequences, about 30% being singletons. Sequencing was carried out using tumor-infiltrating memory CD4+ T cells sorted from the breast tumor. The receptor source for this set is a female donor with breast cancer. CDR3s include the opening cysteine and the closing phenylalanine or tryptophan. D genes are given only for firm matches. Clone sizes are given selectively: once, few, many, or a class where the clone is expanded.

j_call: TRBJ2-1; clone_size: few; v_call: TRBV5-1; d_call: TRBD2; cdr3_aa: CASSLLAGGPSSYNEQFF; cdr3_nt: TGCGCCAGCAGCTTGCTAGCGGGGGGTCCTTCTTCCTACAATGAGCAGTTCTTC
j_call: TRBJ1-2; clone_size: few; v_call: TRBV27; d_call: NA; cdr3_aa: CASSLTGTNYGYTF; cdr3_nt: TGTGCCAGCAGTTTAACAGGCACTAACTATGGCTACACCTTC
j_call: TRBJ2-3; clone_size: NA; v_call: TRBV6-6; d_call: NA; cdr3_aa: CASSYLGLSTDTQYF; cdr3_nt: TGTGCCAGCAGTTATCTCGGGCTTAGCACAGATACGCAGTATTTT
j_call: TRBJ1-2; clone_size: few; v_call: TRBV6-1; d_call: NA; cdr3_aa: CASSFDPNYGYTF; cdr3_nt: TGTGCCAGCTCTTTCGACCCTAACTATGGCTACACCTTC
j_call: TRBJ2-7; clone_size: NA; v_call: TRBV20-1; d_call: NA; cdr3_aa: CSARGAIVGQGIDEQYF; cdr3_nt: TGCAGTGCTAGAGGGGCTATCGTCGGGCAGGGAATAGACGAGCAGTACTTC
j_call: TRBJ1-1; clone_size: NA; v_call: TRBV7-6; d_call: NA; cdr3_aa: CASSLGRGSTEAFF; cdr3_nt: TGTGCCAGCAGCTTAGGAAGAGGGTCCACTGAAGCTTTCTTT
j_call: TRBJ2-3; clone_size: NA; v_call: TRBV28; d_call: TRBD2; cdr3_aa: CASSPRLAGDLDTQYF; cdr3_nt: TGTGCCAGCAGTCCTAGACTAGCGGGAGATTTAGATACGCAGTATTTT
j_call: TRBJ2-7; clone_size: NA; v_call: TRBV24-1; d_call: TRBD1; cdr3_aa: CATNDPLGTGEVYEQYF; cdr3_nt: TGTGCCACCAATGACCCCCTCGGGACAGGGGAAGTCTACGAGCAGTACTTC
j_call: TRBJ2-6; clone_size: few; v_call: TRBV3-1; d_call: NA; cdr3_aa: CASSHETGPGANVLTF; cdr3_nt: TGTGCCAGCAGCCACGAAACAGGTCCCGGGGCCAACGTCCTGACTTTC
j_call: TRBJ2-7; clone_size: NA; v_call: TRBV7-9; d_call: NA; cdr3_aa: CASSFWRDPSYEQYF; cdr3_nt: TGTGCCAGCAGCTTCTGGCGGGACCCCTCCTACGAGCAGTACTTC
j_call: TRBJ2-1; clone_size: many; v_call: TRBV4-1; d_call: TRBD2; cdr3_aa: CASSRGGLAALGNEQFF; cdr3_nt: TGCGCCAGCAGCCGCGGGGGACTAGCGGCCCTAGGGAATGAGCAGTTCTTC
j_call: TRBJ2-3; clone_size: few; v_call: TRBV5-4; d_call: NA; cdr3_aa: CASSSGVGYTDTQYF; cdr3_nt: TGTGCCAGCAGCTCTGGGGTGGGGTACACAGATACGCAGTATTTT
j_call: TRBJ2-7; clone_size: NA; v_call: TRBV5-1; d_call: NA; cdr3_aa: CASSLPRQGLASYEQYF; cdr3_nt: TGCGCCAGCAGCTTACCCCGTCAGGGGCTCGCCTCCTACGAGCAGTACTTC
j_call: TRBJ2-5; clone_size: many; v_call: TRBV29-1; d_call: NA; cdr3_aa: CSVERGQETQYF; cdr3_nt: TGCAGCGTTGAGAGGGGCCAGGAGACCCAGTACTTC
j_call: TRBJ1-1; clone_size: few; v_call: TRBV25-1; d_call: NA; cdr3_aa: CASSDYWGMNTEAFF; cdr3_nt: TGTGCCAGCAGTGACTATTGGGGTATGAACACTGAAGCTTTCTTT
j_call: TRBJ2-3; clone_size: NA; v_call: TRBV12-3/TRBV12-4; d_call: NA; cdr3_aa: CASSWTRTDTQYF; cdr3_nt: TGTGCCAGCAGTTGGACCAGGACAGATACGCAGTATTTT
j_call: TRBJ2-5; clone_size: NA; v_call: TRBV7-6; d_call: TRBD1; cdr3_aa: CASSLARSGGRETQYF; cdr3_nt: TGTGCCAGCAGCTTAGCGCGTTCAGGGGGCCGGGAGACCCAGTACTTC
j_call: TRBJ2-7; clone_size: NA; v_call: TRBV4-1; d_call: TRBD2; cdr3_aa: CASSQSPSGITYEQHF; cdr3_nt: TGCGCCAGCAGCCAATCACCTAGCGGGATAACCTACGAGCAGCACTTC
j_call: TRBJ2-2; clone_size: NA; v_call: TRBV3-1; d_call: TRBD2; cdr3_aa: CASSSSPLAGDTGELFF; cdr3_nt: TGTGCCAGCAGCTCAAGCCCCCTAGCGGGGGACACCGGGGAGCTGTTTTTT
j_call: TRBJ1-5; clone_size: NA; v_call: TRBV20-1; d_call: NA; cdr3_aa: CSARLGSGDQPQHF; cdr3_nt: TGCAGTGCTAGATTAGGGTCAGGGGATCAGCCCCAGCATTTT
j_call: TRBJ2-5; clone_size: few; v_call: TRBV5-1; d_call: NA; cdr3_aa: CASSKSDSPEETQYF; cdr3_nt: TGCGCCAGCAGCAAGTCGGACAGTCCGGAAGAGACCCAGTACTTC
j_call: TRBJ1-1; clone_size: many; v_call: TRBV9; d_call: NA; cdr3_aa: CASSPRDQNTEAFF; cdr3_nt: TGTGCCAGCAGCCCCCGGGACCAGAACACTGAAGCTTTCTTT
j_call: TRBJ2-2; clone_size: many; v_call: TRBV9; d_call: NA; cdr3_aa: CATNKGSGELFF; cdr3_nt: TGTGCCACCAACAAGGGCTCCGGGGAGCTGTTTTTT
j_call: TRBJ2-5; clone_size: many; v_call: TRBV15; d_call: NA; cdr3_aa: CATSRDTEGETQYF; cdr3_nt: TGTGCCACCAGCAGAGATACGGAGGGGGAGACCCAGTACTTC
j_call: TRBJ2-1; clone_size: few; v_call: TRBV7-7; d_call: TRBD2; cdr3_aa: CASSLGPTSGSYNEQFF; cdr3_nt: TGTGCCAGCAGCTTAGGCCCGACTAGCGGATCCTACAATGAGCAGTTCTTC
j_call: TRBJ2-7; clone_size: many; v_call: TRBV6-5; d_call: NA; cdr3_aa: CASETPPEQYF; cdr3_nt: TGTGCCAGCGAGACACCCCCCGAGCAGTACTTC
j_call: TRBJ2-3; clone_size: NA; v_call: TRBV27; d_call: TRBD2; cdr3_aa: CASAPLPRTRASTDTQYF; cdr3_nt: TGTGCCAGCGCCCCACTTCCACGGACTAGAGCTAGCACAGATACGCAGTATTTT
j_call: TRBJ2-3; clone_size: medium-sized; v_call: TRBV6-5; d_call: NA; cdr3_aa: CASRGFGADTQYF; cdr3_nt: TGTGCCAGCAGGGGGTTTGGCGCAGATACGCAGTATTTT
j_call: TRBJ2-7; clone_size: NA; v_call: TRBV20-1; d_call: TRBD2; cdr3_aa: CSARVVLAELYEQYF; cdr3_nt: TGCAGTGCTAGAGTGGTGCTAGCGGAACTCTACGAGCAGTACTTC
j_call: TRBJ2-5; clone_size: NA; v_call: TRBV7-2; d_call: TRBD2; cdr3_aa: CASSSGTSEGETQYF; cdr3_nt: TGTGCCAGCAGCTCCGGGACTAGCGAGGGGGAGACCCAGTACTTC
j_call: TRBJ2-1; clone_size: few; v_call: TRBV30; d_call: TRBD2; cdr3_aa: CAWFESGRYNEQFF; cdr3_nt: TGTGCCTGGTTCGAGAGCGGGAGGTACAATGAGCAGTTCTTC